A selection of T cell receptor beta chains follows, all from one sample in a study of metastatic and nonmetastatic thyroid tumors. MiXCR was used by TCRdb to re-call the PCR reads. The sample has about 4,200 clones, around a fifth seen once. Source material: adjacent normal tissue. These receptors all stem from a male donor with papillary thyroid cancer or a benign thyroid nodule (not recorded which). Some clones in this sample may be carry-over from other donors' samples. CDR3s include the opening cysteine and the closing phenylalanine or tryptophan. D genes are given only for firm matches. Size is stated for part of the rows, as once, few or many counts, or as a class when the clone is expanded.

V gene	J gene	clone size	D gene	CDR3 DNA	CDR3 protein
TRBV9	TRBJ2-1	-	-	TGTGCCAGCAGCGTAACAGGGACTTACAATGAGCAGTTCTTC	CASSVTGTYNEQFF
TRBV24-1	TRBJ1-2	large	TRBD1	TGTGCCACCAGTGATTCAACAGCTAGCGGACAGGGCTATGGCTACACCTTC	CATSDSTASGQGYGYTF
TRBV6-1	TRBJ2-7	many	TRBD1	TGTGCCAGCAGGGGTGGGGACAGGGACTACGAGCAGTACTTC	CASRGGDRDYEQYF
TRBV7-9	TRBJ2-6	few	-	TGTGCCAGCAGCTTTTTAGGGTCTGGGGCCAACGTCCTGACTTTC	CASSFLGSGANVLTF
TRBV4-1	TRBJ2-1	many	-	TGCGCCAGCAGCCAAGACAGGGGATATGAGCAGTTCTTC	CASSQDRGYEQFF
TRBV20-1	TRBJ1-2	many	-	TGCAGTGCTTGGGTGGCGGGCTATGGCTACACCTTC	CSAWVAGYGYTF
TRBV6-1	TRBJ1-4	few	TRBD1	TGTGCCAGCTCCGGTGACAGGGGTTGGGAGGGACTGTTTTTT	CASSGDRGWEGLFF
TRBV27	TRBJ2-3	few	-	TGTGCCAGCAGCCTCCACTATAGCACAGATACGCAGTATTTT	CASSLHYSTDTQYF
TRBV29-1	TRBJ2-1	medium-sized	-	TGCAGCGTTGAAGGTACGGACTACAATGAGCAGTTCTTC	CSVEGTDYNEQFF
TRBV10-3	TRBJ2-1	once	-	TGTGCCATCGGTACGGATTCCTACAATGAGCAGTTCTTC	CAIGTDSYNEQFF
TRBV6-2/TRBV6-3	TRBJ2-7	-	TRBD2	TGTGCCATCACCGCAGTAAGCGGGGGGAACACCTACGAGCAGTACTTC	CAITAVSGGNTYEQYF
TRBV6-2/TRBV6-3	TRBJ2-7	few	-	TGTGCCAGCAGTTACAGGACAGTATCCTACGAGCAGTACTTC	CASSYRTVSYEQYF
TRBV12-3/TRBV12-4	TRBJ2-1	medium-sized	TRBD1	TGTGCCAGCAGCCGAGGACAGGGGGCGCATGATGAGCAGTTCTTC	CASSRGQGAHDEQFF
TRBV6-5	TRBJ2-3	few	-	TGTGCCAGCAGTTCCCCCAGCAGCACAGATACGCAGTATTTT	CASSSPSSTDTQYF
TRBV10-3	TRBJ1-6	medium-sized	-	TGTGCCATCAGTGATCCCACACGTAATTCACCCCTCCACTTT	CAISDPTRNSPLHF
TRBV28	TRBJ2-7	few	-	TGTGCCAGCAGTTTATATGGGGTACCGTGCCCTGGGCTCGAGCAGTACTTC	CASSLYGVPCPGLEQYF
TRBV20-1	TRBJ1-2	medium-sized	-	TGCAGTGCTAGCGGAGTTTATGGCTACACCTTC	CSASGVYGYTF
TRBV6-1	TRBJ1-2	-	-	TGTGCCAGCAGTGAAGGGGAGTGGGCGCTCACCTTC	CASSEGEWALTF
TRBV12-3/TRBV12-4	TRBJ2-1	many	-	TGTGCCAGCAGTCGTTCAGGGGACGATGAGCAGTTCTTC	CASSRSGDDEQFF
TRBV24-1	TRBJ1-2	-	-	TGTGCCACCAGTACCCGAGCTGCAGGCGGCTATGGCTACACCTTC	CATSTRAAGGYGYTF
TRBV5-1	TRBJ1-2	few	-	TGCGCCAGCAGCCCCCTCCAGGGGCAGGGTGGCTACACCTTC	CASSPLQGQGGYTF
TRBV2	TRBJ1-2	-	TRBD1	TGTGCCAGCAGTGAACGCAACAGGGGCTATGGCTACACCTTC	CASSERNRGYGYTF
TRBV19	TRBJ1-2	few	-	TGTGCCAGTAGTGGGCCGGGACATACCTTCGGGGATGGCTACACCTTC	CASSGPGHTFGDGYTF
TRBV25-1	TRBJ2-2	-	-	TGTGCCAGCACCCGCACAGGCCCCGGGGAGCTGTTTTTT	CASTRTGPGELFF
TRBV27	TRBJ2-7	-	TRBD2	TGTGCCAGCAGTATTCAGCGGGGGGTGACCTCCTACGAGCAGTACTTC	CASSIQRGVTSYEQYF
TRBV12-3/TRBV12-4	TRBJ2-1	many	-	TGTGCCAGCAGTTTTTGGGCAGCCTACAATGAGCAGTTCTTC	CASSFWAAYNEQFF
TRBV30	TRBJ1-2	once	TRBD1	TGTGCCTGCGGGACAGCGGCTAACTATGGCTACACCTTC	CACGTAANYGYTF
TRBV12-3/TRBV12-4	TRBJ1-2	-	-	TGTGCCAGCAGTTTATCGCAGAGCTATGGCTACACCTTC	CASSLSQSYGYTF
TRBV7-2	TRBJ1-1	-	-	TGTGCCAGCAGCTTAAGAGGTCAGGGTGAAGCTTTCTTT	CASSLRGQGEAFF
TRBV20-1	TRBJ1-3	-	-	TGCAGTGCTGGGGGGTGGCCCACCATATATTTT	CSAGGWPTIYF
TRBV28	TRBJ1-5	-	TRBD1	TGTGCCAGCAGCCTAACAGGGGGCTCTCAGCCCCAGCATTTT	CASSLTGGSQPQHF
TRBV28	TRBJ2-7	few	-	TGTTCCAGCAGTTTTTGGAACTACGAGCAGTACTTC	CSSSFWNYEQYF
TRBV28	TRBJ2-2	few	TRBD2	TGTGCCAGCAGTTTACTAGCGGGAGGCCCCGGGGAGCTGTTTTTT	CASSLLAGGPGELFF
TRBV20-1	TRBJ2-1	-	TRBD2	TGCAGTGCCTCCCGGGGGGGGAGAAACAATGAGCAGTTCTTC	CSASRGGRNNEQFF
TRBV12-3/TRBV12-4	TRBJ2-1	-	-	TGTGCCAGCAGCCCGGGGTGTCCGATTGTTGAGCAGTTCTTC	CASSPGCPIVEQFF
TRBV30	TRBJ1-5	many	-	TGTGCCTGGAGTCGGGCAGGGGATCAGCCCCAGCATTTT	CAWSRAGDQPQHF
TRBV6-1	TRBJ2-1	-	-	TGTGCCAGCAGTGCCCGGGGGCCTACACATGAGCAGTTCTTC	CASSARGPTHEQFF
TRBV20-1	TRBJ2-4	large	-	TGCAGTGCTGGCGGAAAAAACATTCAGTACTTC	CSAGGKNIQYF
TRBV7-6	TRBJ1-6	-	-	TGTGCCAGCAGCTTTGCAGGAGGCAATTCACCCCTCCACTTT	CASSFAGGNSPLHF
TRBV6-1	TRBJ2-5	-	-	TGTGCCAGCAGTGATGAGACCCAGTACTTC	CASSDETQYF
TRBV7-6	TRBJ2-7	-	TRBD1	TGTGCCAGCAGCTCAGGGACAGGGGCCTACGAGCAGTACTTC	CASSSGTGAYEQYF
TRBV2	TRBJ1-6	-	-	TGTGCCAGCAGTGATGGGGGCGCCTATAATTCACCACTCCACTTT	CASSDGGAYNSPLHF
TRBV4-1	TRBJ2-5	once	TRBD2	TGCGCCAGCAGCCATCCTAGCGGGTGGGAGACCCAGTACTTC	CASSHPSGWETQYF
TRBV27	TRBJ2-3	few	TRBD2	TGTGCCAGCAGTTTCCTAAGGGGGCTAGCGGGGGGGATTACAGATACGCAGTATTTT	CASSFLRGLAGGITDTQYF
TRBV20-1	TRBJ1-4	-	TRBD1	TGCAGTGCCGTGGACAGGGGGCGCGAAAAACTGTTTTTT	CSAVDRGREKLFF
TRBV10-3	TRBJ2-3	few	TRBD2	TGTGCCATCAGCCTGATAGCGGGAGGGGGCACAGATACGCAGTATTTT	CAISLIAGGGTDTQYF
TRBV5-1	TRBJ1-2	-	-	TGCGCCAGCAGCTCGGTACATGGTACCAACTATGGCTACACCTTC	CASSSVHGTNYGYTF
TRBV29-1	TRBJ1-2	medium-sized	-	TGCAGCGTTGAATCCGCGGAGAACTATGGCTACACCTTC	CSVESAENYGYTF
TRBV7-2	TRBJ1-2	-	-	TGTGCCAGCAGCCCAGGGACGACAGCCCCAGGTGGCTACACCTTC	CASSPGTTAPGGYTF
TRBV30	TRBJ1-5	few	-	TGTGCCTGGAGTGGAGGGGACGGACAGCCCCAGCATTTT	CAWSGGDGQPQHF